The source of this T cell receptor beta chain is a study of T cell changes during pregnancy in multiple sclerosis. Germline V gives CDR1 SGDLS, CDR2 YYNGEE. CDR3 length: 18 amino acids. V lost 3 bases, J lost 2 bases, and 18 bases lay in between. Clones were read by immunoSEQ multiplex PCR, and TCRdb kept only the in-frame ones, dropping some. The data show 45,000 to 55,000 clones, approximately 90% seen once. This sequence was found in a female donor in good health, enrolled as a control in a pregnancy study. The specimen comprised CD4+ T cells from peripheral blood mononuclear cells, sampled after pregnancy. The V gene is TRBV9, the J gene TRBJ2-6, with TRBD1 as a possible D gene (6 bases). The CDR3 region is CASSAPRWGRPGANVLTF. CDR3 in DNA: TGTGCCAGCAGCGCCCCACGGTGGGGGCGTCCTGGGGCCAACGTCCTGACTTTC.